This TCR beta chain is from a study of T cells after yellow fever vaccination. Making TCR cDNA involved 5'RACE template switching, which added UMIs and a universal primer site. TCRdb reanalysed the 5' RACE reads using MiXCR and keeps one entry per CDR3 protein. The table lists some 150,000 distinct CDR3 sequences, less than 8.5% of them singletons. CDR1 is DFQATT, CDR2 SNEGSKA, per germline (reference sequence). The CDR3 length is 15 residues. V lost 1 base, J lost 4 bases, and 7 bases stayed unmatched. This clonotype was found a few times. The receptor comes from a young man who received the YFV17D yellow fever vaccine. Specimen: CD4+ T cells sorted from PBMCs, collected 10 days after the yellow fever booster vaccination. The V call is TRBV20-1, the J call TRBJ2-5; TRBD2 agrees at 9 bases. CDR3: CSARGSGRKGETQYF. The CDR3 nucleotides read TGCAGTGCTAGAGGGAGCGGGAGGAAAGGAGAGACCCAGTACTTC.